These 31 T cell receptor beta chains were all obtained from the same sample, sequenced in a study of shared clonotypes between healthy human individuals. Produced via immunoSEQ multiplex PCR; TCRdb's table is partial and in-frame only. The data show around 1.1 million clones, approximately 75% seen once. The specimen sequenced was memory CD4+ T cells from PBMCs. This sample's subset: CD45RA-negative fraction. These receptors were collected from a man aged 18 to 29 in good health. Some clones in this sample may be carry-over from other donors' samples.

The CDR3 DNA is TGCGCCAGCAGCTTGGCCGCCGACCCAGTCTACGAGCAGTACTTC. Translating gives CASSLAADPVYEQYF. The chain joins TRBV5-1 to TRBJ2-7; D is unresolved. Germline V gene sequence: CDR1 SGHRS, CDR2 YFSETQ. This CDR3 region has 15 residues. Trimming left V 0 bases short and J 3 bases short, with 13 bases between.

This rearrangement joins TRBV5-1 to TRBJ2-1, with TRBD2 matching over 12 bases. V lost 4 bases to trimming and J lost 9 bases; unmatched junction nucleotides: 20. From germline, CDR1 is SGHRS and CDR2 YFSETQ. This CDR3 spans 19 amino acids. The CDR3 loop reads CASSLPGQDTSGRSSEQFF. CDR3 coding DNA: TGCGCCAGCAGCCTACCGGGACAGGATACTAGCGGGAGGTCGAGTGAGCAGTTCTTC. Drawing the rest from reference TRBV5-1 and TRBJ2-1, the complete variable domain is KAGVTQTPRYLIKTRGQQVTLSCSPISGHRSVSWYQQTPGQGLQFLFEYFSETQRNKGNFPGRFSGRQFSNSRSEMNVSTLELGDSALYLCASSLPGQDTSGRSSEQFFGPGTRLTVL.

This clone was counted a single time. The genes are TRBV7-3 and TRBJ2-1; D gene uncertain. The CDR3 totals 15 residues. Trimming pared 2 bases from V and 0 bases from J, leaving 8 bases between. The germline V gene has CDR1 SGHTA and CDR2 FQGTGA. The CDR3 sequence: CASSLGVSSYNEQFF. In DNA form, the CDR3 reads TGTGCCAGCAGCTTAGGGGTCAGCTCCTACAATGAGCAGTTCTTC.

The chain combines TRBV9 with TRBJ2-3; TRBD1 might be the D (6 bases). CDR1 SGDLS and CDR2 YYNGEE come from the germline V gene. The CDR3 contains 15 residues. Trimming removed 3 bases at V and 0 bases at J, with 11 bases between. The CDR3 loop is CASSGYRDSTDTQYF. The DNA of the CDR3 is TGTGCCAGCAGCGGTTACAGGGACAGCACAGATACGCAGTATTTT. Combining the CDR3 with reference TRBV9 and TRBJ2-3 gives the whole variable domain DSGVTQTPKHLITATGQRVTLRCSPRSGDLSVYWYQQSLDQGLQFLIQYYNGEERAKGNILERFSAQQFPDLHSELNLSSLELGDSALYFCASSGYRDSTDTQYFGPGTRLTVL.

This clone was detected only a few times. Other DNA sequences in this specimen translate into the identical CDR3. The rearrangement links TRBV2 to TRBJ1-2; the match to TRBD1 covers 7 bases. J was trimmed by 3 bases and V by 6 bases; bases with no gene match: 1. The CDR3 is 12 residues long. Germline loops: CDR1 SNHLY, CDR2 FYNNEI. CDR3 nucleotide sequence: TGTGCCAGCAGAGGACAGGACTATGGCTACACCTTC. It encodes CASRGQDYGYTF.

This sequence joins TRBV7-2 and TRBJ1-1, with TRBD1 as a possible D gene (6 bases). Between the trimmed V and J ends, which lost 1 base and 3 bases, there was a span of 9 bases. The CDR3 covers 14 residues. Germline V lookup: CDR1 SGHTA, CDR2 FQGNSA. The CDR3: CASSLVGQHTEAFF. CDR3 coding DNA: TGTGCCAGCAGCTTAGTTGGACAGCACACTGAAGCTTTCTTT.

The chain joins TRBV28 to TRBJ2-7; D is possibly TRBD1 (5 bases). Trimming removed 11 bases at V and 6 bases at J, with 14 bases between. The CDR3 has 11 residues. Germline-derived CDR1 and CDR2 are MDHEN and SYDVKM. The CDR3 is CAWGRASEQYF. CDR3 DNA: TGTGCCTGGGGCAGGGCATCCGAGCAGTACTTC.

Turning to this clone: Other DNA sequences in this specimen translate into the identical CDR3. The rearrangement uses TRBV18 and TRBJ2-7; D is unresolved. V lost 3 bases, J lost 6 bases, and 12 bases lay in between. This CDR3 region has 13 residues. Germline CDR1 and CDR2: KGHSH and LQKENI. CDR3 bases: TGTGCCAGCTCACCGTTGCAAGGTCGCGAGCAGTACTTC. This encodes CASSPLQGREQYF. The variable domain in full, with the rest retrieved from reference TRBV18 and TRBJ2-7, is NAGVMQNPRHLVRRRGQEARLRCSPMKGHSHVYWYRQLPEEGLKFMVYLQKENIIDESGMPKERFSAEFPKEGPSILRIQQVVRGDSAAYFCASSPLQGREQYFGPGTRLTVT.

The rearrangement joins TRBV6-1 to TRBJ1-5; no definite D call. Germline V gene sequence: CDR1 MNHNS, CDR2 SASEGT. The CDR3 covers 15 residues. Between the trimmed V and J ends, which lost 8 bases and 3 bases, there was a span of 17 bases. The CDR3 DNA sequence: TGTGCCAGCCTTATGGGCCCCGGGAACAATCAGCCCCAGCATTTT. Translation gives CASLMGPGNNQPQHF.

As to this clone: The sample holds other DNA sequences that translate to the same CDR3. The CDR3, as DNA: TGTGCCAGCAGCCCTCGTCGAAACACTGAAGCTTTCTTT. Translation gives CASSPRRNTEAFF. The J gene is TRBJ1-1, the V gene TRBV28; D gene ambiguous. The germline CDR1 and CDR2 sequences are MDHEN and SYDVKM. There are 13 residues in the CDR3. Trimming cost V 6 bases and J 2 bases, with 10 bases left between them.

The chain recombines TRBV28 with TRBJ2-7; D call uncertain. This CDR3 has 12 amino acids. V was clipped by 7 bases and J by 2 bases, with 9 bases between them. The germline V gene has CDR1 MDHEN and CDR2 SYDVKM. In DNA form, the CDR3 reads TGTGCCAGCATAGCCAGCCCCTACGAGCAGTACTTC. Amino acid sequence: CASIASPYEQYF.

This sequence joins TRBV28 and TRBJ2-7; 9 nucleotides line up with TRBD1. The trim removed 8 bases at V and 2 bases at J, leaving 10 bases unmatched. Germline-derived CDR1 and CDR2 are MDHEN and SYDVKM. This CDR3 comprises 15 residues. The CDR3 is CASRRTGGTPYEQYF. CDR3 nucleotide sequence: TGTGCCAGCCGGAGAACAGGGGGCACCCCCTACGAGCAGTACTTC.

Written as DNA, the CDR3 is TGTGCCAGCAGTTTCCCGGGTACCTCATCCTACGAGCAGTACTTC. Translated: CASSFPGTSSYEQYF. The V call is TRBV2, the J call TRBJ2-7; D is ambiguous. The CDR3 sequence is 15 residues long. The germline V and J ends were trimmed by 5 bases and 1 base, with 15 bases remaining between them. Germline V lookup: CDR1 SNHLY, CDR2 FYNNEI.

The chain employs TRBV6-5 and TRBJ1-4; D ambiguous. CDR1 is MNHEY, CDR2 SVGAGI, per germline. This CDR3 is built from 16 residues. Between the trimmed V and J ends, which lost 2 bases and 0 bases, there was a span of 10 bases. The chain's CDR3 is CASSYSRTATNEKLFF. Here the CDR3 DNA reads TGTGCCAGCAGTTACAGTAGGACGGCAACTAATGAAAAACTGTTTTTT.

This chain uses TRBV6-6 with TRBJ2-1, with 8 bases that match TRBD2. The CDR3 has 15 residues. V shed 7 bases and J 1 base; nucleotides not matched to a gene: 6. CDR1 is MNHNY and CDR2 is SVGAGI in the germline V gene (reference sequence). This CDR3 reads CASNPAGVSYNEQFF. Written as DNA, the CDR3 is TGTGCCAGCAATCCAGCGGGAGTGTCCTACAATGAGCAGTTCTTC.

The rearrangement uses TRBV7-2 and TRBJ2-1; D possibly corresponds to TRBD2 (5 bases). The germline V and J ends were trimmed by 5 bases and 8 bases, with 13 bases remaining between them. The germline V gene has CDR1 SGHTA and CDR2 FQGNSA. This CDR3 has 13 amino acids. In DNA form, the CDR3 reads TGTGCCAGCAGCCAATCTAGCTTCGATGAGCAGTTCTTC. Its protein is CASSQSSFDEQFF.

This chain joins TRBV7-9 and TRBJ1-3; possible D gene TRBD1, 5 bases. The CDR3 runs 16 residues. The V gene lost 5 bases and the J gene lost 0 bases, with 14 bases spanning the gap. Germline CDR1 reads SEHNR; CDR2 reads FQNEAQ (reference sequence). The CDR3, as DNA: TGTGCCAGCAGCCCACCCGGGGCCTCCTCTGGAAACACCATATATTTT. It translates to CASSPPGASSGNTIYF.

This clone occurred once. V is TRBV5-1 and J is TRBJ1-1, with D possibly being TRBD1 (6 bases). Trimming removed 0 bases at V and 2 bases at J, with 11 bases between. There are 15 residues in the CDR3. The germline gives CDR1 SGHRS, CDR2 YFSETQ. The CDR3 region is CASSLVGRGNTEAFF. As DNA, the CDR3 is TGCGCCAGCAGCTTGGTTGGCAGGGGAAACACTGAAGCTTTCTTT.

The chain combines TRBV19 with TRBJ1-2; D not resolved. Deletions cut 5 bases from V and 2 bases from J, with 15 bases between. This CDR3 is built from 15 residues. From germline, CDR1 is LNHDA and CDR2 SQIVND (reference sequence). The CDR3 coding sequence is TGTGCCAGTAGTCTCTCGGATCTATGGAACTATGGCTACACCTTC. It codes for CASSLSDLWNYGYTF.

This rearrangement joins TRBV7-9 to TRBJ2-2; the D gene could be TRBD1 or TRBD2 (5 bases each). Trimming took off 0 bases at V and 0 bases at J, with 5 bases between the two ends. The CDR3 has 15 residues. Per germline, CDR1 SEHNR and CDR2 FQNEAQ (reference sequence). The DNA for the CDR3 is TGTGCCAGCAGCTTAGCGGGACCGAACACCGGGGAGCTGTTTTTT. Its translation is CASSLAGPNTGELFF. The full variable domain, rest sourced from reference TRBV7-9 and TRBJ2-2, is DTGVSQNPRHKITKRGQNVTFRCDPISEHNRLYWYRQTLGQGPEFLTYFQNEAQLEKSRLLSDRFSAERPKGSFSTLEIQRTEQGDSAMYLCASSLAGPNTGELFFGEGSRLTVL.

J is TRBJ2-1 and V is TRBV7-3; D may be TRBD2 (5 bases). Per the germline V gene, CDR1 is SGHTA and CDR2 is FQGTGA. The germline V and J ends were trimmed by 5 bases and 4 bases, with 15 bases remaining between them. The CDR3 consists of 15 residues. CDR3 residues: CASSPSGFAYNEQFF. As DNA, the CDR3 is TGTGCCAGCAGCCCCTCGGGGTTTGCGTACAATGAGCAGTTCTTC. Full variable domain (missing parts from reference TRBV7-3 and TRBJ2-1): GAGVSQTPSNKVTEKGKYVELRCDPISGHTALYWYRQSLGQGPEFLIYFQGTGAADDSGLPNDRFFAVRPEGSVSTLKIQRTERGDSAVYLCASSPSGFAYNEQFFGPGTRLTVL.

The chain links TRBV4-2 to TRBJ1-1; D remains unclear. V lost 0 bases and J 5 bases, leaving 22 bases between the germline ends. The CDR3 is 18 amino acids. Germline CDR1 and CDR2: LGHNA and YNFKEQ. CDR3 nucleotides: TGTGCCAGCAGCCAAGAAGCTCCAGCTGGTATGTCGGGAACTGAAGCTTTCTTT. Amino acids: CASSQEAPAGMSGTEAFF.

Notes on this clone: One base separates it from a far larger clone, so it is likely a read error. At the DNA level, this CDR3 is encoded by other sequences in the same sample as well. The V call is TRBV11-2, the J call TRBJ2-1, with 10 bases lining up with TRBD2. V shed 1 base and J 4 bases; nucleotides not matched to a gene: 1. Germline-derived CDR1 and CDR2 are SGHAT and FQNNGV. The CDR3 runs 15 residues. The CDR3 coding sequence is TGTGCCAGCAGCTTAGGAGCGGGAGGGTACAATGAGCAGTTCTTC. Translated: CASSLGAGGYNEQFF.

The chain has TRBV10-3 and TRBJ2-5; a possible D gene is TRBD2 (6 bases). This CDR3 region has 13 residues. Trimming pared 6 bases from V and 2 bases from J, leaving 10 bases between. Germline CDR1 is ENHRY and CDR2 is SYGVKD. The CDR3 spells CAIRRGLQETQYF. DNA for the CDR3: TGTGCCATCAGGCGGGGCTTACAAGAGACCCAGTACTTC.

The rearrangement uses TRBV4-3 and TRBJ2-2, with D perhaps TRBD1 (6 bases). The CDR3 sequence is 18 residues long. CDR1 is LGHNA and CDR2 is YSLEER in the germline V gene. Trimming took off 2 bases at V and 3 bases at J, with 19 bases between the two ends. The DNA of the CDR3 is TGCGCCAGCAGCCAACGGAGTCGGACAGCGAGTCACACCGGGGAGCTGTTTTTT. This codes for CASSQRSRTASHTGELFF.

V is TRBV29-1 and J is TRBJ2-1; D may be TRBD1 or TRBD2 (6 bases each). The CDR3 contains 16 residues. Trimming removed 5 bases at V and 4 bases at J, with 21 bases between. Germline V gene lookup returns CDR1 SQVTM and CDR2 ANQGSEA. The CDR3 DNA reads as TGCAGCGTTAGAACGGTCTTGGGGGGCCTATACAATGAGCAGTTCTTC. Translation: CSVRTVLGGLYNEQFF.

The chain has TRBV28 and TRBJ2-5; D gene unclear. V dropped 3 bases and J dropped 2 bases, with 7 bases sitting between them. The CDR3 contains 13 residues. Germline-derived CDR1 and CDR2 are MDHEN and SYDVKM. In nucleotides, the CDR3 is TGTGCCAGCAGTTTCGTGGGGCAAGAGACCCAGTACTTC. It is translated as CASSFVGQETQYF.

This chain links TRBV28 with TRBJ1-3; D is ambiguous. This CDR3 is built from 15 residues. V lost 6 bases and J lost 5, with 17 bases in between. Germline V gene sequence: CDR1 MDHEN, CDR2 SYDVKM. Here the CDR3 DNA reads TGTGCCAGCAGCGCCTCGGGAGGGTTACGAAACACCATATATTTT. Translating it yields CASSASGGLRNTIYF.

In this sample, this clone turned up once. The gene calls are TRBV7-6 and TRBJ1-2, with D hard to call. The CDR3 spans 14 residues. V shed 4 bases and J shed 13 bases, with 22 bases lying between them. CDR1 SGHVS and CDR2 FNYEAQ come from the germline V gene. CDR3: CASSSLRPRLSLTF. The CDR3 region has the DNA TGTGCCAGCAGCTCCCTCCGTCCGCGCCTTTCTCTCACCTTC.

The gene calls are TRBV5-1 and TRBJ2-1; D might be TRBD2 (5 bases). CDR1 SGHRS and CDR2 YFSETQ come from the germline V gene. The CDR3 has 15 amino acids. V was pared by 0 bases and J by 4 bases, with 11 bases between. The CDR3 bases are TGCGCCAGCAGCTTGGATAGCGCCACGTACAATGAGCAGTTCTTC. It yields the protein CASSLDSATYNEQFF. The full variable domain, completed using reference TRBV5-1 and TRBJ2-1, is KAGVTQTPRYLIKTRGQQVTLSCSPISGHRSVSWYQQTPGQGLQFLFEYFSETQRNKGNFPGRFSGRQFSNSRSEMNVSTLELGDSALYLCASSLDSATYNEQFFGPGTRLTVL.

The chain joins TRBV5-6 to TRBJ1-1; tentatively, D is TRBD1 (6 bases). The CDR3 consists of 15 residues. The V and J ends lost 0 bases and 6 bases respectively, with 15 bases between them. Germline V CDR1 and CDR2: SGHDT, YYEEEE. CDR3 nucleotides: TGTGCCAGCAGCTTGGAAAACAGGGTCGGAGCTGAAGCTTTCTTT. Translated: CASSLENRVGAEAFF.